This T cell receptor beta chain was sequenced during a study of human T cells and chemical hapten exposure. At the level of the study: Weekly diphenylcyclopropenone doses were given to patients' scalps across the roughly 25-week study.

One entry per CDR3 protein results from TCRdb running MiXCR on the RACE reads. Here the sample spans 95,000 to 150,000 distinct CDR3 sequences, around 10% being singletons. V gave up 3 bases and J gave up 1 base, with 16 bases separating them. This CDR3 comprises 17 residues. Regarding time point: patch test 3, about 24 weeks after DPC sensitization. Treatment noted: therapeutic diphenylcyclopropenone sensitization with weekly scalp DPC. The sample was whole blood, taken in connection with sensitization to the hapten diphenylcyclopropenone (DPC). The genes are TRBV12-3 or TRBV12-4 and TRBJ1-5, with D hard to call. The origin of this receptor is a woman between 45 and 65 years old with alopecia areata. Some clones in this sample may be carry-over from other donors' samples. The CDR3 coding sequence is TGTGCCAGCAGTTTCGTTCTGGGAGGCAGAAGCAATCAGCCCCAGCATTTT. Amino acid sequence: CASSFVLGGRSNQPQHF.